Following are 17 T cell receptor beta chains from one sample sequenced in a study of a mutant IDH1 vaccine in newly diagnosed glioma (TCRdb year 2021). Library preparation employed the immunoSEQ multiplex PCR assay. As stored in TCRdb, this immuneACCESS dataset retains in-frame rearrangements with V and J assigned. A fraction of the clones does not appear; measured against another copy, unresolved V genes explain less than half of the discrepancy, and the remainder lacks a known reason. For this sample the table gives around 69,000 clones, of which approximately 86% were detected only once. The ten largest clones capture 1.5% to 2% of the sample. Taken with the paper, the label for time point translates to: week 35, safety follow-up. A 20-mer mutant IDH1 peptide at 300 micrograms in Montanide made up each vaccine dose, which was injected subcutaneously together with topical imiquimod. For these TCRs, the target antigens are not known.

The sequenced sample was PBMCs, obtained from a glioma patient whose treatment included an IDH1 peptide vaccine. The receptors here all came from a man aged 25 to 40 with glioma.

In this sample, this clone turned up a few times. This chain uses TRBV11-2 with TRBJ2-7; TRBD2 agrees at 11 bases. V gave up 5 bases and J gave up 2 bases; unmatched junction bases: 8. Germline CDR1 SGHAT, CDR2 FQNNGV. This CDR3 is built from 16 residues. CDR3 protein: CASSRLLAGAPYEQYF. The CDR3 DNA is TGTGCCAGCAGCCGCCTACTAGCGGGGGCCCCCTACGAGCAGTACTTC.

There are a few counts of this clone. The chain employs TRBV6-8 and TRBJ1-4, with D possibly matching TRBD1 (6 bases). Germline assignment: CDR1 MNHGY and CDR2 SAAAGT. This CDR3 has 16 residues. Trimming cost V 7 bases and J 6 bases, with 21 bases left between them. In DNA form, the CDR3 reads TGTGCCAGCAACGACGCCCTGGCAGGGGAGTATGAAAAACTGTTTTTT. Residues: CASNDALAGEYEKLFF.

The chain carries TRBV5-6 and TRBJ1-5, with D unresolved. V was cut by 2 bases and J by 5 bases, with 5 bases left in between. CDR1 and CDR2 (germline): SGHDT, YYEEEE. This CDR3 contains 12 residues. The CDR3 is CASSLVDQPQHF. CDR3 nucleotide sequence: TGTGCCAGCAGCTTAGTCGATCAGCCCCAGCATTTT.

The rearrangement links TRBV5-6 to TRBJ1-2; no clear D. Trimming cost V 0 bases and J 4 bases, with 7 bases left between them. The length of the CDR3 is 13 residues. The V gene's germline CDR1 is SGHDT and CDR2 YYEEEE. CDR3 residues: CASSLVSRYGYTF. The CDR3 bases are TGTGCCAGCAGCTTGGTTTCACGCTATGGCTACACCTTC.

The genes are TRBV7-2 and TRBJ2-7; TRBD2 agrees at 9 bases. With V trimmed by 1 base and J by 0 bases, 1 base remained unmatched. CDR1 and CDR2 (germline): SGHTA, FQGNSA. This CDR3 has 15 amino acids. The CDR3 DNA reads TGTGCCAGCAGCTTAGGACTAGCGGACTCCTACGAGCAGTACTTC. It encodes CASSLGLADSYEQYF.

This clone was seen only once. The chain links TRBV5-4 to TRBJ1-2, with D maybe TRBD1 (6 bases). CDR1 is SGHNT, CDR2 YYREEE, per germline (reference sequence). This CDR3 is built from 13 residues. Trimming took off 4 bases at V and 4 bases at J, with 11 bases between the two ends. DNA of the CDR3: TGTGCCAGCAGCCTCGGACAGACCTATGGCTACACCTTC. It encodes CASSLGQTYGYTF.

V and J are TRBV5-1 and TRBJ2-3, with D hard to call. Trimming removed 0 bases at V and 3 bases at J, with 8 bases between. The germline V gene encodes CDR1 SGHRS and CDR2 YFSETQ. The CDR3 is 14 amino acids. The CDR3 loop reads CASSLGSSTDTQYF. In DNA, the CDR3 is TGCGCCAGCAGCTTGGGTTCTAGTACAGATACGCAGTATTTT.

This rearrangement joins TRBV6-7 to TRBJ1-5, with D perhaps TRBD1 (6 bases). TRBV6-7 is given ORF status, its function remaining uncertain. Trimming removed 0 bases at V and 6 bases at J, with 12 bases between. The length of the CDR3 is 15 residues. The CDR3 region is CASSYSYRESQPQHF. The CDR3 DNA sequence: TGTGCCAGCAGTTACTCATACAGGGAAAGTCAGCCCCAGCATTTT.

The chain employs TRBV5-1 and TRBJ2-3, with TRBD1 as a possible D gene (5 bases). V shed 2 bases and J shed 4 bases, with 14 bases lying between them. The CDR3 contains 15 residues. CDR1 and CDR2 from the germline V gene are SGHRS and YFSETQ. The CDR3: CASSLRAGHSDTQYF. CDR3 nucleotide sequence: TGCGCCAGCAGCTTAAGAGCAGGGCACTCAGATACGCAGTATTTT.

V gene TRBV7-7 combines with J gene TRBJ2-1; D gene ambiguous. This CDR3 region has 13 residues. Trimming left V 5 bases short and J 9 bases short, with 14 bases between. Germline lookup yields CDR1 SSHAT and CDR2 FNYEAQ (reference sequence). The CDR3 protein is CASSPARGGEQFF. CDR3 in DNA: TGTGCCAGCAGCCCCGCCCGTGGCGGTGAGCAGTTCTTC.

This clone was seen once. The CDR3 nucleotides read TGTGCCAGCAGATTCTCCCGGGACAGAATCTACGAGCAGTACTTC. Translating it yields CASRFSRDRIYEQYF. V usage is TRBV2 and J usage is TRBJ2-7, with TRBD1 matching 7 bases. The CDR3 is made up of 15 amino acids. The germline CDR1 and CDR2 sequences are SNHLY and FYNNEI. Trimming took 6 bases from V and 3 from J; bases not matched to a gene: 11.

The chain uses TRBV25-1 and TRBJ2-7, with 8 positions matching TRBD1. CDR1 is MGHDK and CDR2 is SYGVNS in the germline V gene. The CDR3 contains 15 residues. V lost 4 bases to trimming and J lost 3 bases; unmatched junction nucleotides: 8. In nucleotides, the CDR3 is TGTGCCAGCAGTGCAGCGAACAGGGGGATCTACGAGCAGTACTTC. Its protein product is CASSAANRGIYEQYF.

The gene calls are TRBV21-1 and TRBJ2-7; the table gives TRBD2 as D, unverified against the DNA. TRBV21-1 is a pseudogene segment. The CDR3 runs to 15 residues. The CDR3, as DNA: TGTGCCAGCAGCCTCAGCGGGAGTGCCTCCTACGAGCAGTACTTC. The encoded protein is CASSLSGSASYEQYF.

The CDR3, as DNA: TGTGCCAGCAGCTCCCCGGGCTGGGGGCGAAGCGATGAGCAGTTCTTC. Translation gives CASSSPGWGRSDEQFF. This rearrangement joins TRBV5-6 to TRBJ2-1, with TRBD1 as a possible D gene (6 bases). Trimming took 3 bases from V and 8 from J, leaving 21 bases between them. The CDR3 length is 16 residues. Per germline, CDR1 SGHDT and CDR2 YYEEEE. The variable domain in full, with the rest retrieved from reference TRBV5-6 and TRBJ2-1, is DAGVTQSPTHLIKTRGQQVTLRCSPKSGHDTVSWYQQALGQGPQFIFQYYEEEERQRGNFPDRFSGHQFPNYSSELNVNALLLGDSALYLCASSSPGWGRSDEQFFGPGTRLTVL.

This clone was counted once. This chain links TRBV4-1 with TRBJ2-5, with D possibly matching TRBD2 (6 bases). The germline V gene has CDR1 MGHRA and CDR2 YSYEKL. The V end lost 4 bases, the J end lost 2 bases, and 17 bases lay between the germline ends. The CDR3 is 16 amino acids. The CDR3 spells CASSLTGGRLQETQYF. CDR3 DNA: TGCGCCAGCAGCCTTACCGGGGGACGTTTGCAAGAGACCCAGTACTTC.

The chain is built from TRBV12-2 and TRBJ2-7; no DNA check was done on the table's D call, TRBD1. TRBV12-2 is a pseudogene locus. The CDR3 is made up of 15 amino acids. The CDR3 is CASRPKDRSHYEQYF. The CDR3 nucleotides read TGTGCAAGTCGCCCGAAGGACAGGTCCCACTACGAGCAGTACTTC.

In DNA form, the CDR3 reads TGCGCCAGCAGCTTTACTAGCGGAAGCTCCTACAATGAGCAGTTCTTC. Its protein is CASSFTSGSSYNEQFF. This sequence joins TRBV5-1 and TRBJ2-1; 8 bases map to TRBD2. Trimming took 2 bases from V and 0 from J; bases not matched to a gene: 4. The CDR3 runs to 16 residues. The germline V gene encodes CDR1 SGHRS and CDR2 YFSETQ.